This T cell receptor (beta chain) came from a study of CD8 T cells in ankylosing spondylitis (dated by TCRdb to 2017 to 2019). Broadly, across the study: The study profiled T cell receptor beta repertoires in healthy donors and ankylosing spondylitis patients to find disease-linked TCR variants. Peripheral blood samples were taken, and synovial fluid was additionally collected from ankylosing spondylitis patients. In total, the full study cohort was made up of roughly 100 healthy donors and 25 to 30 ankylosing spondylitis patients.

This clonotype has more than one count but fewer than ten. It lacks a known antigen. No base qualities exist here, and no much larger clone lies one base off it. Sequenced using an Illumina HiSeq 2500. TCR beta libraries were prepared by quantitative 5'-RACE with molecular barcodes. The original methods were these. To identify disease-linked TCR variants, a new computational method was used, one built on a probabilistic model of VDJ rearrangement. TCRdb reprocessed the public reads (quality trimming at Q25 with fastp, clone calling with MiXCR) and kept in-frame beta chains. Entries are consolidated by CDR3 protein sequence, retaining the most common genes and DNA. What appears here as the V and J calls and clone size reflects TCRdb's work, not the paper's. The sample has approximately 540,000 distinct CDR3 sequences on record, 10% to 15% of them singletons. Approximately 6.3% of the sample rests with the top ten.

The CDR3 contains 15 residues, cysteine and phenylalanine counted. The kept DNA is CDR3 alone, 45 bases in frame from the first base. A distance of 14 bases separates the germline ends of V and J, which lose 1 base and 4 bases respectively. The CDR1 and CDR2 encoded by the germline V gene (reference sequence) are DFQATT and SNEGSKA. Overall results and qualifications from the work: According to the report, matched synovial fluid samples from ankylosing spondylitis patients were significantly enriched for the disease-linked clones. A TCR beta motif made up of several highly homologous amino acid variants appeared to be characteristic of blood from ankylosing spondylitis patients. The disease-linked clones showed a CD8+ phenotype and occurred at relatively low frequencies in peripheral blood. Some TCR beta motif variants had previously been reported in synovial fluid and blood of reactive arthritis patients, which suggested common disease-initiation mechanisms.

The TCR comes from a male donor with ankylosing spondylitis. Sample: blood, either unsorted or a sorted T cell fraction (not recorded which). The chain is assembled from TRBV20-1 and TRBJ1-3; the D gene is not confidently resolved. The CDR3 protein sequence reads: CSARVAGRGGNTIYF. The nucleotide sequence reads TGCAGTGCTAGAGTGGCAGGACGAGGAGGAAACACCATATATTTT.